These 21 T cell receptor beta chains were all obtained from the same sample, sequenced in a study of long-term antiretroviral therapy in people with HIV. Version v3.0 of the immunoSEQ assay ran at survey level. Here immunoSEQ multiplex PCR was the method, and the copy in TCRdb shows in-frame clones only, minus some. The table lists about 39,000 clones, less than 90% of them singletons, with roughly 4% in the top ten. The sample in question was unsorted PBMCs, obtained 1.2 years after starting antiretroviral therapy. The receptor set was obtained from a woman aged 45-59 years with HIV.

CDR3: CASRFLDTQYF. The CDR3 nucleotides are TGTGCCAGCAGATTCTTAGATACGCAGTATTTT. The V gene is TRBV6-5, the J gene TRBJ2-3; D gene unclear. The CDR3 spans 11 residues. V was trimmed by 6 bases and J by 5 bases, leaving 6 bases between them. CDR1 and CDR2 from the germline V gene are MNHEY and SVGAGI.

The chain combines TRBV7-2 with TRBJ1-6; the match to TRBD1 covers 7 bases. The CDR3 has 18 residues. V gave up 6 bases and J gave up 9 bases; unmatched junction bases: 20. From germline, CDR1 is SGHTA and CDR2 FQGNSA. The CDR3 DNA is TGTGCCAGCAGTCCTCTCCGAGACAGGGTGCAAACCAGTTCACCCCTCCACTTT. Its translation is CASSPLRDRVQTSSPLHF.

In this sample, this clone turned up a few times. This chain connects TRBV19 to TRBJ1-5; 11 nucleotides align to TRBD1. The CDR3 is made up of 16 amino acids. The J segment lost 5 bases and the V segment lost 5 bases, leaving 8 bases of the junction unmatched. Germline V gives CDR1 LNHDA, CDR2 SQIVND (reference sequence). DNA for the CDR3: TGTGCCAGTAGTGTCCCCGGGACAGGGGGGTATCAGCCCCAGCATTTT. Its protein is CASSVPGTGGYQPQHF.

This rearrangement joins TRBV6-5 to TRBJ2-7; TRBD1 aligns across 9 bases. There are 15 residues in the CDR3. Germline V lookup: CDR1 MNHEY, CDR2 SVGAGI. J was trimmed by 4 bases and V by 5 bases; bases with no gene match: 9. In DNA form, the CDR3 reads TGTGCCAGCAGTATACTCGGGACAGGGTTTTACGAGCAGTACTTC. Its protein product is CASSILGTGFYEQYF.

The V gene is TRBV19, the J gene TRBJ1-1; no reliable D call. CDR1 LNHDA and CDR2 SQIVND come from the germline V gene (reference sequence). V was trimmed by 3 bases and J by 7 bases, leaving 12 bases between them. CDR3 length equals 13 residues. CDR3 in amino acids: CASSMSSAVEAFF. The CDR3 coding sequence is TGTGCCAGTAGTATGAGTTCGGCAGTTGAAGCTTTCTTT.

The V gene is TRBV10-3, the J gene TRBJ2-3; D might be TRBD1 or TRBD2, each matching 6 bases. V lost 11 bases, J lost 0 bases, and 15 bases lay in between. The CDR3 consists of 14 residues. CDR1 and CDR2 (germline): ENHRY, SYGVKD. The DNA for the CDR3 is TGTGCCTCGGGGGCCTCTGGGAGCACAGATACGCAGTATTTT. Translated: CASGASGSTDTQYF.

This clone was counted between two and nine times. The chain has TRBV9 and TRBJ1-5; weak D call: TRBD1 (5 bases). The germline V and J ends were trimmed by 0 bases and 2 bases, with 9 bases remaining between them. Germline V CDR1 and CDR2: SGDLS, YYNGEE. The CDR3 contains 15 residues. Written as DNA, the CDR3 is TGTGCCAGCAGCGTAGAGGGGAAGCGCAATCAGCCCCAGCATTTT. Its translation is CASSVEGKRNQPQHF.

The chain links TRBV7-2 to TRBJ2-7, with 8 bases aligning to TRBD1. The J segment lost 5 bases and the V segment lost 3 bases, leaving 12 bases of the junction unmatched. Germline CDR1 is SGHTA and CDR2 is FQGNSA. The CDR3 contains 16 residues. The DNA of the CDR3 is TGTGCCAGCAGCTTTATAGCCGGGACAGGTCTCGACGAGCAGTACTTC. It translates to CASSFIAGTGLDEQYF.

The count of this clone is one. A junction end diverges from the germline sequence, so it may reflect a read error. The V gene is TRBV7-7, the J gene TRBJ2-7; D tentatively fits TRBD1 or TRBD2 (5 bases each). The CDR3 is made up of 13 amino acids. CDR1 and CDR2 (germline): SSHAT, FNYEAQ (reference sequence). In DNA, the CDR3 is TGTGCTAGCAGCCCCGGGGCCACCTACGAGCAGTACTTC. Its translation: CASSPGATYEQYF.

The chain links TRBV7-2 to TRBJ2-7, with 14 bases matching TRBD2. The germline V gene has CDR1 SGHTA and CDR2 FQGNSA. The V gene end was trimmed by 6 bases and the J gene end by 4 bases; junction bases not matched to a gene: 2. The CDR3 has 14 residues. For the CDR3, the DNA is TGTGCCAGCAGTCGGACTAGCGGGAGGTACGAGCAGTACTTC. This sequence encodes CASSRTSGRYEQYF.

The J gene is TRBJ1-1, the V gene TRBV25-1, with D maybe TRBD1 (6 bases). Trimming cost V 6 bases and J 11 bases, with 16 bases left between them. Germline V gene data show CDR1 as MGHDK and CDR2 as SYGVNS. The CDR3 length is 12 residues. Written as DNA, the CDR3 is TGTGCCAGCAGCAAAGGGGGAGGGCCGGCTTTCTTT. It translates to CASSKGGGPAFF.

The chain employs TRBV7-2 and TRBJ2-7, with D maybe TRBD2 (6 bases). Germline V gene data show CDR1 as SGHTA and CDR2 as FQGNSA. V was trimmed by 0 bases and J by 4 bases, leaving 7 bases between them. The CDR3 spans 13 residues. In DNA form, the CDR3 reads TGTGCCAGCAGCTTAGCGGGGGGATACGAGCAGTACTTC. Protein sequence: CASSLAGGYEQYF. Variable domain in full (rest from reference TRBV7-2 and TRBJ2-7): GAGVSQSPSNKVTEKGKDVELRCDPISGHTALYWYRQSLGQGLEFLIYFQGNSAPDKSGLPSDRFSAERTGGSVSTLTIQRTQQEDSAVYLCASSLAGGYEQYFGPGTRLTVT.

This rearrangement joins TRBV13 to TRBJ2-7; D uncertain. The CDR3 runs to 13 residues. Germline V gene data show CDR1 as PRHDT and CDR2 as FYEKMQ (reference sequence). The V and J ends lost 5 bases and 5 bases respectively, with 13 bases between them. CDR3 region: CASSPIRLNEQYF. The DNA for the CDR3 is TGTGCCAGCAGCCCCATTCGATTGAACGAGCAGTACTTC.

DNA for the CDR3: TGCGCCAGCAGCTTCAGCGGGGGGTTCACCGGGGAGCTGTTTTTT. Translating gives CASSFSGGFTGELFF. The chain couples TRBV5-1 to TRBJ2-2, with 9 nucleotides matching TRBD2. CDR1 and CDR2 from the germline V gene are SGHRS and YFSETQ. The CDR3 totals 15 residues. J was trimmed by 4 bases and V by 2 bases; bases with no gene match: 3. Drawing the rest from reference TRBV5-1 and TRBJ2-2, the complete variable domain is KAGVTQTPRYLIKTRGQQVTLSCSPISGHRSVSWYQQTPGQGLQFLFEYFSETQRNKGNFPGRFSGRQFSNSRSEMNVSTLELGDSALYLCASSFSGGFTGELFFGEGSRLTVL.

V and J are TRBV30 and TRBJ2-2; no reliable D call. The CDR3 sequence is 11 residues long. CDR1 and CDR2 from the germline V gene are GTSNPN and SVGIG (reference sequence). Trimming stripped 3 bases from V and 6 bases from J, with 5 bases between. The CDR3 bases are TGTGCCTGGAGACACGCCGGGGAGCTGTTTTTT. Translating gives CAWRHAGELFF.

The rearrangement links TRBV11-2 to TRBJ1-1, with 7 bases that match TRBD1. The length of the CDR3 is 18 residues. Looked up from germline, CDR1 is SGHAT and CDR2 is FQNNGV. V shed 1 base and J 2 bases; nucleotides not matched to a gene: 13. The CDR3 sequence: CASSLGWTGQLSNTEAFF. The CDR3 DNA reads TGTGCCAGCAGCTTAGGATGGACAGGACAACTAAGCAACACTGAAGCTTTCTTT.

The chain carries TRBV10-1 and TRBJ2-3, with D possibly TRBD2 on 6 matching bases. This CDR3 is 14 amino acids long. The V end was cut by 5 bases, the J end by 2 bases, with 11 bases between. CDR1 WNHNN and CDR2 SYGVQD come from the germline V gene (reference sequence). The CDR3 region has the DNA TGCGCCAGCAGTAGCGGGTCTACCACAGATACGCAGTATTTT. Translation: CASSSGSTTDTQYF.

This rearrangement joins TRBV10-3 to TRBJ1-3; D ambiguous. V lost 6 bases and J lost 0, with 3 bases in between. This CDR3 is built from 12 residues. CDR1 and CDR2 from the germline V gene are ENHRY and SYGVKD. DNA for the CDR3: TGTGCCATCAGCGACTCTGGAAACACCATATATTTT. It codes for CAISDSGNTIYF.

The chain joins TRBV2 to TRBJ1-1; TRBD1 agrees at 11 bases. Germline assignment: CDR1 SNHLY and CDR2 FYNNEI. Germline trimming cut 6 bases from V and 1 base from J; bases unmatched to any gene: 10. CDR3 length: 17 amino acids. The chain's CDR3 is CASSPIGTGGSNTEAFF. CDR3 coding DNA: TGTGCCAGCAGCCCAATCGGGACAGGGGGGTCGAACACTGAAGCTTTCTTT.

The chain recombines TRBV5-4 with TRBJ2-3; D is perhaps TRBD2 (6 bases). The CDR3 is made up of 14 amino acids. V was clipped by 3 bases and J by 0 bases, with 8 bases between them. Germline CDR1 and CDR2: SGHNT and YYREEE (reference sequence). CDR3 nucleotide sequence: TGTGCCAGCAGCTCCGGGGGTAGCACAGATACGCAGTATTTT. Translating gives CASSSGGSTDTQYF.

This chain links TRBV5-6 with TRBJ1-2; no reliable D call. Trimming took off 2 bases at V and 7 bases at J, with 9 bases between the two ends. From germline, CDR1 is SGHDT and CDR2 YYEEEE. This CDR3 has 12 residues. The CDR3 DNA sequence: TGTGCCAGCAGCTTCCAGGAAATTGGCTACACCTTC. The encoded protein is CASSFQEIGYTF.